This TCR beta chain was identified in a study of metastatic and nonmetastatic thyroid tumors (dated by TCRdb to 2018 to 2021). Background on the whole study: The researchers compared repertoires between peripheral blood samples and tumor or nodule tissue samples from patients with malignant or benign thyroid disease.

V and J are truncated by 1 base and 9 bases respectively, leaving an intervening sequence of 19 bases. Via the germline V gene (reference sequence), CDR1 is LGHDT and CDR2 YNNKEL. Counted from cysteine to phenylalanine, this CDR3 has 17 amino acids. This entry keeps only the CDR3 DNA: 51 bases, framed from base 1. Concerning this clone: Its antigen remains unidentified. Per-nucleotide qualities are absent, and no much larger clonotype sits a single base away.

General study outcomes and caveats: TCR beta diversity was reported as significantly higher in malignant tumors than in benign nodules, in both blood and tumor samples.

No treatment had been received by any patient before thyroid surgery. Patient clinical samples collected from the early 2010s to the late 2010s were retrospectively analysed using T-cell receptor beta sequencing. The library was prepared using PCR. Sequenced using an Illumina HiSeq 4000. High-throughput sequencing was used to profile the TCR beta-chain CDR3 region of every patient. The original methods were these. The researchers built a classifier to tell apart papillary thyroid cancer patients with distant metastasis, based on CDR3 differences among clinicopathological groups. The Shannon index was used to assess repertoire diversity, and the Morisita-Horn index was used to assess tumor-blood repertoire similarity. TCRdb reworked the public reads: Q25 trimming with fastp, MiXCR clone assembly, productive beta chains retained. None of the V and J calls come from the authors' own analysis; TCRdb made them. In all, the sample holds fewer than 40,000 clones, and approximately 44% of those were seen once. The ten biggest clones cover roughly a quarter of the sample.

Sequenced material: tumor tissue. This clonotype was obtained from a male donor with papillary thyroid cancer or a benign thyroid nodule (not recorded which). Some clones in this sample may be carry-over from other donors' samples. The rearrangement combines TRBV3-1 with TRBJ1-6, with a tentative D gene TRBD1 over 5 matching bases. The CDR3 corresponds to CASSQVFGASGVSPLHF. The sequenced DNA: TGTGCCAGCAGCCAAGTATTCGGGGCCTCGGGCGTTTCACCCCTCCACTTT.